The 19 T cell receptor beta chains below come from one sample, sequenced in a study of cytotoxic CD8 clonotypes in ibrutinib-treated CLL. Produced via immunoSEQ multiplex PCR; TCRdb's table is partial and in-frame only. The data contain roughly 60,000 clones, approximately 75% of them singletons. The material was PBMCs, obtained after 12 months of ibrutinib treatment. The receptors stem from a human donor with chronic lymphocytic leukemia.

The chain carries TRBV6-5 and TRBJ2-7; D is possibly TRBD2 (6 bases). This CDR3 is built from 13 residues. V shed 7 bases and J shed 9 bases, with 19 bases lying between them. From germline, CDR1 is MNHEY and CDR2 SVGAGI. The DNA of the CDR3 is TGTGCCAGCAACCCTTCGGGAGCCGGGACGCAGTACTTC. Protein sequence: CASNPSGAGTQYF.

The rearrangement uses TRBV7-9 and TRBJ2-3; TRBD1 matches at 7 bases. This CDR3 has 15 residues. Germline V gene data show CDR1 as SEHNR and CDR2 as FQNEAQ (reference sequence). The V and J ends lost 4 bases and 4 bases, in that order; junction bases with no gene match: 8. The CDR3 nucleotides are TGTGCCAGCAGCTCGGGACAGCCGGGGCCAGATACGCAGTATTTT. This encodes CASSSGQPGPDTQYF.

This clone was recorded a few times. The gene calls are TRBV7-9 and TRBJ1-5; 7 positions agree with TRBD1. The CDR3 has 15 amino acids. CDR1 and CDR2 from the germline V gene are SEHNR and FQNEAQ (reference sequence). The V and J ends lost 5 bases and 0 bases, in that order; junction bases with no gene match: 4. The CDR3 sequence is CASSRQGTSNQPQHF. CDR3 nucleotides: TGTGCCAGCAGCCGACAGGGCACTAGCAATCAGCCCCAGCATTTT.

The chain uses TRBV19 and TRBJ1-2; D gene uncertain. Germline V lookup: CDR1 LNHDA, CDR2 SQIVND (reference sequence). V gave up 7 bases and J gave up 8 bases, with 11 bases separating them. There are 11 residues in the CDR3. CDR3 in amino acids: CASTPGKGYTF. Here the CDR3 DNA reads TGTGCCAGTACCCCGGGAAAGGGCTACACCTTC.

The chain carries TRBV18 and TRBJ2-2, with TRBD2 matching over 15 bases. The germline CDR1 and CDR2 sequences are KGHSH and LQKENI. There are 18 residues in the CDR3. V gave up 3 bases and J gave up 8 bases; unmatched junction bases: 10. The CDR3 DNA follows: TGTGCCAGCTCACCTCCGGGACTAGCGGGAGGTGCCAGAGGGGAGCTGTTTTTT. Amino acids: CASSPPGLAGGARGELFF.

This chain joins TRBV7-6 and TRBJ2-7, with TRBD2 as a possible D gene (6 bases). The CDR3 contains 13 residues. The germline V gene encodes CDR1 SGHVS and CDR2 FNYEAQ. Between the trimmed V and J ends, which lost 6 bases and 4 bases, there was a span of 13 bases. The CDR3 reads CASSLSGGYEQYF. DNA of the CDR3: TGTGCCAGCAGTTTAAGTGGAGGGTACGAGCAGTACTTC.

This clone was recorded a few times. The chain links TRBV6-5 to TRBJ1-4; no definite D call. Trimming left V 6 bases short and J 8 bases short, with 16 bases between. Germline V gives CDR1 MNHEY, CDR2 SVGAGI. The CDR3 sequence is 14 residues long. In DNA, the CDR3 is TGTGCCAGCAGGAGTTGGGCGGTAGGCGAAAAACTGTTTTTT. This codes for CASRSWAVGEKLFF.

The chain carries TRBV30 and TRBJ2-7; 12 bases match TRBD2. V lost 8 bases to trimming and J lost 2 bases; unmatched junction nucleotides: 4. Germline V lookup: CDR1 GTSNPN, CDR2 SVGIG (reference sequence). CDR3 size: 13 residues. The DNA for the CDR3 is TGTGCCCGGACTAGCGGGAATGCCTACGAGCAGTACTTC. It encodes CARTSGNAYEQYF. Looking up the rest from reference TRBV30 and TRBJ2-7 gives the full variable domain: SQTIHQWPATLVQPVGSPLSLECTVEGTSNPNLYWYRQAAGRGLQLLFYSVGIGQISSEVPQNLSASRPQDRQFILSSKKLLLSDSGFYLCARTSGNAYEQYFGPGTRLTVT.

This clone was counted once. The rearrangement joins TRBV29-1 to TRBJ2-7, with D tentatively TRBD1 (6 bases). V was shortened by 4 bases and J by 3 bases, with 13 bases between the two germline ends. The CDR3 totals 13 residues. Per the germline V gene, CDR1 is SQVTM and CDR2 is ANQGSEA. In DNA, the CDR3 is TGCAGCGTTGTCATACAGGGAGACTACGAGCAGTACTTC. This sequence encodes CSVVIQGDYEQYF.

CDR3 in amino acids: CAISGFPGSSYNEQFF. CDR3 DNA sequence: TGTGCCATCAGTGGCTTCCCCGGGAGCTCCTACAATGAGCAGTTCTTC. This chain links TRBV10-3 with TRBJ2-1, with D possibly matching TRBD2 (6 bases). V lost 4 bases to trimming and J lost 0 bases, with 13 bases between them. This CDR3 comprises 16 residues. Germline assignment: CDR1 ENHRY and CDR2 SYGVKD.

This clone was seen a single time. This rearrangement joins TRBV6-5 to TRBJ2-7; D is undetermined. The CDR3 length is 13 residues. V lost 7 bases, J lost 3 bases, and 13 bases lay in between. Per the germline V gene, CDR1 is MNHEY and CDR2 is SVGAGI. Here the CDR3 reads CASNIRPHYEQYF. The CDR3 region has the DNA TGTGCCAGCAACATAAGGCCCCACTACGAGCAGTACTTC.

The chain joins TRBV25-1 to TRBJ2-2; 9 positions match TRBD1. Trimming removed 5 bases from V and 6 bases from J; junction bases left unmatched: 4. Germline lookup yields CDR1 MGHDK and CDR2 SYGVNS. CDR3 length: 14 residues. The CDR3 loop reads CASSRTGGPGELFF. CDR3 DNA sequence: TGTGCCAGCAGTAGAACAGGGGGCCCCGGGGAGCTGTTTTTT. The whole variable domain, remainder taken from reference TRBV25-1 and TRBJ2-2, is EADIYQTPRYLVIGTGKKITLECSQTMGHDKMYWYQQDPGMELHLIHYSYGVNSTEKGDLSSESTVSRIRTEHFPLTLESARPSHTSQYLCASSRTGGPGELFFGEGSRLTVL.

This clone appeared a few times. The rearrangement uses TRBV19 and TRBJ2-3; no firm D call. Germline-derived CDR1 and CDR2 are LNHDA and SQIVND (reference sequence). The V gene lost 3 bases and the J gene lost 2 bases, with 6 bases spanning the gap. This CDR3 comprises 13 residues. The CDR3 DNA is TGTGCCAGTAGTATGCTAGACACAGATACGCAGTATTTT. The encoded protein is CASSMLDTDTQYF.

This clone was counted a single time. J is TRBJ1-2 and V is TRBV2; no reliable D call. CDR3 length: 12 residues. V lost 3 bases, J lost 4 bases, and 6 bases lay in between. The germline V gene encodes CDR1 SNHLY and CDR2 FYNNEI. DNA of the CDR3: TGTGCCAGCAGTGATTCGAGCTATGGCTACACCTTC. Its protein is CASSDSSYGYTF.

This chain links TRBV7-6 with TRBJ2-7; 9 bases match TRBD2. The CDR3 spans 15 residues. Germline CDR1 and CDR2: SGHVS and FNYEAQ. After removal of 5 bases from V and 2 bases from J, the junction contained 7 bases not matched to a gene. CDR3 sequence reads: CASSPLAGGTYEQYF. For the CDR3, the DNA is TGTGCCAGCAGCCCACTAGCGGGCGGAACCTACGAGCAGTACTTC.

The chain uses TRBV19 and TRBJ2-5; 10 positions match TRBD1. This CDR3 is built from 15 residues. Germline assignment: CDR1 LNHDA and CDR2 SQIVND (reference sequence). V shed 4 bases, J shed 2 bases, and the junction held 4 bases outside the gene matches. The CDR3 sequence is CASSTGTGEQETQYF. In DNA, the CDR3 is TGTGCCAGTAGTACTGGGACAGGGGAACAAGAGACCCAGTACTTC.

The chain has TRBV18 and TRBJ2-1; 8 bases match TRBD2. Trimming cost V 2 bases and J 6 bases; bases outside gene matches: 9. Germline CDR1 reads KGHSH; CDR2 reads LQKENI. CDR3 length equals 16 residues. The CDR3 loop is CASSPSLAAGGNEQFF. The CDR3 DNA sequence: TGTGCCAGCTCACCATCACTAGCCGCGGGGGGCAATGAGCAGTTCTTC.

The genes are TRBV27 and TRBJ2-2; D gene unclear. This CDR3 is 14 amino acids long. The germline gives CDR1 MNHEY, CDR2 SMNVEV (reference sequence). Trimming took 2 bases from V and 5 from J, leaving 9 bases between them. Here the CDR3 reads CASSLIGITGELFF. DNA for the CDR3: TGTGCCAGCAGTTTAATAGGGATAACCGGGGAGCTGTTTTTT.

The chain has TRBV30 and TRBJ1-1; TRBD1 aligns across 7 bases. The junction had 9 bases not matched to a gene; V was cut back by 8 bases and J by 3 bases. The CDR3 length is 13 residues. Germline V gene sequence: CDR1 GTSNPN, CDR2 SVGIG (reference sequence). CDR3 protein: CAGQTGRDTEAFF. The CDR3 nucleotides read TGTGCCGGGCAGACAGGGCGGGACACTGAAGCTTTCTTT.